This T cell receptor (beta chain) derives from a study of blood T cell repertoires in COVID-19. Study at large: There were acute and convalescent COVID-19 samples, and they came from the United States, Italy and Spain. PBMCs, B-cell-depleted T cells, or T cells were the source of the cDNA or gDNA that made up the material.

Individuals drawn from around 25 US areas were about 18 to 90 years old. The V end lost 6 bases, the J end lost 4 bases, and 9 bases lay between the germline ends. The CDR3 runs 12 residues. In the authors' workflow: Researchers report that nucleated cell counts were estimated from reference gene primer amplification. Clones were read by immunoSEQ multiplex PCR, and TCRdb kept only the in-frame ones, dropping some. That table gives V, J and clone size, and the DNA gave D and trimming. The sample includes around 85,000 clones, 85% to 90% seen only once; the top ten take 0.9% to 1.5%. The sequence was collected from a woman in her forties or fifties with acute COVID-19. The chain has TRBV12-3 or TRBV12-4 and TRBJ1-2; perhaps TRBD1 as D (5 bases). The sequenced sample consisted of PBMCs or T cells enriched from blood (not recorded which). This CDR3 reads CASRGRGYGYTF. CDR3 DNA sequence: TGTGCCAGCAGGGGGCGCGGCTATGGCTACACCTTC.